The present entry profiles one T cell receptor (beta chain) with its context. Its antigen remains unidentified. The PCR employed 60 Vbeta primers together with 13 Jbeta primers. Repertoires were generated with immunoSEQ multiplex PCR, while TCRdb's copy carries only in-frame clones and drops some. The sample carries fewer than 200,000 clones, approximately 71% recorded once. The data derive from a study of cytomegalovirus exposure and HLA in healthy donors. Whole-study results and caveats: The study designated fewer than 200 TCR beta chains cytomegalovirus-associated. In a later analysis, productive TCRs from donors in an Asian-associated ancestry cluster reportedly carried fewer N-insertions than the cohort mean.

This CDR3 is built from 10 residues. V dropped 3 bases and J dropped 7 bases, with 6 bases sitting between them. Looked up from germline, CDR1 is SQVTM and CDR2 is ANQGSEA. Material: PBMCs. The receptor was derived from a girl aged 5-17 years in good health and CMV-seronegative. The chain is built from TRBV29-1 and TRBJ1-1; no reliable D call. CDR3 residues: CSVDMYEAFF. CDR3 bases: TGCAGCGTTGATATGTATGAAGCTTTCTTT.